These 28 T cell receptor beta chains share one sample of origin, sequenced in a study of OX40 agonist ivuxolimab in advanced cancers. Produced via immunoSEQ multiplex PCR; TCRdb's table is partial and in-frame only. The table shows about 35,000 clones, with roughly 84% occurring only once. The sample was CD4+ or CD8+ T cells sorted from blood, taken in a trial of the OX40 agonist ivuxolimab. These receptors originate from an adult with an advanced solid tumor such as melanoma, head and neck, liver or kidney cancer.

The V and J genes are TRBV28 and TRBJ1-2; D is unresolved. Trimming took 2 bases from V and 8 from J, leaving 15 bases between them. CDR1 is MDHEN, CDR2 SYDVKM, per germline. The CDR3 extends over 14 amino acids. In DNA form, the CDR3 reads TGTGCCAGCAGTTTAGGATTCGGGAGGGAGGGCTACACCTTC. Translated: CASSLGFGREGYTF.

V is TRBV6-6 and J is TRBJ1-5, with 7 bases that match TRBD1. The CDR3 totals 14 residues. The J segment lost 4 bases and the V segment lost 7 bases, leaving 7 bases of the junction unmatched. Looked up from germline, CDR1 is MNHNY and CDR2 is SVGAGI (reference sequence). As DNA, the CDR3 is TGTGCCAGCAATTGGGACAGATCGAATCAGCCCCAGCATTTT. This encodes CASNWDRSNQPQHF.

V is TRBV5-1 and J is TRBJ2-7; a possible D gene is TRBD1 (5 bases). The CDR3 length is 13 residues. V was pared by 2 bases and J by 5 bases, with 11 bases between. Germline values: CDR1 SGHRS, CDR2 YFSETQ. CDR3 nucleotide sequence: TGCGCCAGCAGCTTACAGGATGGGAACGAGCAGTACTTC. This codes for CASSLQDGNEQYF.

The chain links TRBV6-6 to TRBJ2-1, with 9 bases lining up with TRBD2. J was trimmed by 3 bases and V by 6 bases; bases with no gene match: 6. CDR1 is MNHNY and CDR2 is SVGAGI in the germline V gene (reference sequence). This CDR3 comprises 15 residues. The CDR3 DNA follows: TGTGCCAGCAGGTCCGGGACTAGCATCTACAATGAGCAGTTCTTC. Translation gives CASRSGTSIYNEQFF.

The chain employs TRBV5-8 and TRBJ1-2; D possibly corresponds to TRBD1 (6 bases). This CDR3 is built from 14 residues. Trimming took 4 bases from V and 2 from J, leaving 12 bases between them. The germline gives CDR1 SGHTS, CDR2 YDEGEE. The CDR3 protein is CASSTDTGNYGYTF. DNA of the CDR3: TGTGCCAGCAGCACTGATACAGGGAACTATGGCTACACCTTC.

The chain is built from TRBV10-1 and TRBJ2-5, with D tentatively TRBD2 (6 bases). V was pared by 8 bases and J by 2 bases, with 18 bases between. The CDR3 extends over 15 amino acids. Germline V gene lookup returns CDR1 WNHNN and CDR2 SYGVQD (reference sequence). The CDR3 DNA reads TGCGCCAGCGCCCGGGGAGGCAGCGTTCAAGAGACCCAGTACTTC. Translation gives CASARGGSVQETQYF.

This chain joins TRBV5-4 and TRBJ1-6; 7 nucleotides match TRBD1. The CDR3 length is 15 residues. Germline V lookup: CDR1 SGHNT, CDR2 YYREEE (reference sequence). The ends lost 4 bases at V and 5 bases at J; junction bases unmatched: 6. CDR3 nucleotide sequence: TGTGCCAGCAGCCAAAGGACAGGAAATAATTCACCCCTCCACTTT. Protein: CASSQRTGNNSPLHF. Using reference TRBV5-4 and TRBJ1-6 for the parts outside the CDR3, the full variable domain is ETGVTQSPTHLIKTRGQQVTLRCSSQSGHNTVSWYQQALGQGPQFIFQYYREEENGRGNFPPRFSGLQFPNYSSELNVNALELDDSALYLCASSQRTGNNSPLHFGNGTRLTVT.

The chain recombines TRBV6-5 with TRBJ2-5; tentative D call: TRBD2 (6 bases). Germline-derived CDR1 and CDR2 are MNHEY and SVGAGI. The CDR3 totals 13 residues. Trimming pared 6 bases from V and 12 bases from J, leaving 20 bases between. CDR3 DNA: TGTGCCAGCAGCCTACCGGGAGCCCTCAAAGAGTACTTC. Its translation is CASSLPGALKEYF.

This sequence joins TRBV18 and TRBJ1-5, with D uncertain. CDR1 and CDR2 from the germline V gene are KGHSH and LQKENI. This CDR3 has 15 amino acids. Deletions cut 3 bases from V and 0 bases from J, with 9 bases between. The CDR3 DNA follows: TGTGCCAGCTCACCCCGGGTTATTAGCAATCAGCCCCAGCATTTT. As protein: CASSPRVISNQPQHF.

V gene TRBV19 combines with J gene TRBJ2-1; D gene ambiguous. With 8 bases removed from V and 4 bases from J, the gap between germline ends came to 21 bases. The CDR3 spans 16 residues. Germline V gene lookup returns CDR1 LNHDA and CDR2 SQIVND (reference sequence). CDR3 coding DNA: TGTGCCAGTTCCAGCATGGCTGGAGTGGGGTACAATGAGCAGTTCTTC. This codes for CASSSMAGVGYNEQFF. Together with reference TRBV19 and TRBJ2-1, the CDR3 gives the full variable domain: DGGITQSPKYLFRKEGQNVTLSCEQNLNHDAMYWYRQDPGQGLRLIYYSQIVNDFQKGDIAEGYSVSREKKESFPLTVTSAQKNPTAFYLCASSSMAGVGYNEQFFGPGTRLTVL.

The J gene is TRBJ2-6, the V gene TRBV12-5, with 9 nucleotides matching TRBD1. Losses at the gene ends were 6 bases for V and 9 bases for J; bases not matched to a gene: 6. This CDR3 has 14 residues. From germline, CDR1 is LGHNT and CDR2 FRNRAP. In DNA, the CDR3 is TGTGCTAGTGGCCCGGGACAGGGAGTCAACGTCCTGACTTTC. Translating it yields CASGPGQGVNVLTF.

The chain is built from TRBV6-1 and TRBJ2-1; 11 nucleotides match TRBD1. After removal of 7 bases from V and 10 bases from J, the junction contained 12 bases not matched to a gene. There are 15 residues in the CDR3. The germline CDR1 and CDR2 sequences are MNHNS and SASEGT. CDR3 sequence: CASTEGTGGSREQFF. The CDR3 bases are TGTGCCAGCACCGAAGGGACAGGGGGTAGTAGGGAGCAGTTCTTC.

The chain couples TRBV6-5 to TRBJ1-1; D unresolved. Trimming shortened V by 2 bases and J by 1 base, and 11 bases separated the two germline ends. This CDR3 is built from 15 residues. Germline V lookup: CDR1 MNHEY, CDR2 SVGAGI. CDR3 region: CASSYGGAPNTEAFF. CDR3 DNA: TGTGCCAGCAGTTACGGTGGCGCACCGAACACTGAAGCTTTCTTT.

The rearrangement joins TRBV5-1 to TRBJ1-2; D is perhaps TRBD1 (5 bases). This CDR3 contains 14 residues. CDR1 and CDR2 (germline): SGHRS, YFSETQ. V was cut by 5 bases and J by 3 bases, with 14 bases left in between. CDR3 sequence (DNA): TGCGCCAGCAGGGATACGGGGGGAGACTATGGCTACACCTTC. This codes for CASRDTGGDYGYTF.

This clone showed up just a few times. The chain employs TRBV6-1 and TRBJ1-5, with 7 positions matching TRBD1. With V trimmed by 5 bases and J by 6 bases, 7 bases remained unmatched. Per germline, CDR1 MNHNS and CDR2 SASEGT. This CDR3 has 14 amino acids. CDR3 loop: CASSIDRVGQPQHF. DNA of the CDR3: TGTGCCAGCAGTATAGACAGGGTTGGTCAGCCCCAGCATTTT.

In DNA form, the CDR3 reads TGTGCCAGCAGTTACTCTCTTTCCGGGCACCCCTACGAGCAGTACTTC. It specifies CASSYSLSGHPYEQYF. V gene TRBV6-5 combines with J gene TRBJ2-7; no clear D. The CDR3 has 16 amino acids. Trimming cost V 0 bases and J 2 bases, with 14 bases left between them. CDR1 MNHEY and CDR2 SVGAGI come from the germline V gene.

CDR3 nucleotides: TGTGCCTGGAGGGTTACAACTCATGGCTACACCTTC. Translated: CAWRVTTHGYTF. V is TRBV30 and J is TRBJ1-2; D gene ambiguous. From germline, CDR1 is GTSNPN and CDR2 SVGIG (reference sequence). V was trimmed by 3 bases and J by 6 bases, leaving 11 bases between them. CDR3 size: 12 residues.

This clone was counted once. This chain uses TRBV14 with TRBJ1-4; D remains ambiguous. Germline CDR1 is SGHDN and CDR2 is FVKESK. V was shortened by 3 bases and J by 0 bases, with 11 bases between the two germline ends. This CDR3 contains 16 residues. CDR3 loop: CASSHRPGTTNEKLFF. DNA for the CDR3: TGTGCCAGCAGCCATCGACCCGGAACAACTAATGAAAAACTGTTTTTT. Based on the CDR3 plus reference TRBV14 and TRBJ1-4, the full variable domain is EAGVTQFPSHSVIEKGQTVTLRCDPISGHDNLYWYRRVMGKEIKFLLHFVKESKQDESGMPNNRFLAERTGGTYSTLKVQPAELEDSGVYFCASSHRPGTTNEKLFFGSGTQLSVL.

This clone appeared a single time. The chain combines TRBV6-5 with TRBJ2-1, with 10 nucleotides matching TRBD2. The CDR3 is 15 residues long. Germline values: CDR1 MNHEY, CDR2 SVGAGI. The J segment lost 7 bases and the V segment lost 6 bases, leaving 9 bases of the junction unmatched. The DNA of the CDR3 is TGTGCCAGCAGAAGAAGCGGGGGGGCCAGTAATGAGCAGTTCTTC. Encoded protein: CASRRSGGASNEQFF.

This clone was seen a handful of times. The CDR3 sequence: CASSLEGEGQYF. DNA for the CDR3: TGTGCCAGCAGCTTAGAGGGGGAAGGGCAGTACTTC. The rearrangement links TRBV11-2 to TRBJ2-7; D possibly matches TRBD1 or TRBD2 (5 bases each). The V end was cut by 0 bases, the J end by 9 bases, with 9 bases between. This CDR3 region has 12 residues. Germline CDR1 SGHAT, CDR2 FQNNGV. The variable domain in full, completed from reference TRBV11-2 and TRBJ2-7, reads EAGVAQSPRYKIIEKRQSVAFWCNPISGHATLYWYQQILGQGPKLLIQFQNNGVVDDSQLPKDRFSAERLKGVDSTLKIQPAKLEDSAVYLCASSLEGEGQYFGPGTRLTVT.

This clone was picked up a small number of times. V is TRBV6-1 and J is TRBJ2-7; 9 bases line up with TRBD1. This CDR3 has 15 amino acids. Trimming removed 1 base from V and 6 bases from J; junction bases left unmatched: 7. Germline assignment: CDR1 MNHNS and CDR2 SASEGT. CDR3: CASSEGDRAAIEQYF. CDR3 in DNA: TGTGCCAGCAGTGAAGGGGACAGGGCAGCGATCGAGCAGTACTTC.

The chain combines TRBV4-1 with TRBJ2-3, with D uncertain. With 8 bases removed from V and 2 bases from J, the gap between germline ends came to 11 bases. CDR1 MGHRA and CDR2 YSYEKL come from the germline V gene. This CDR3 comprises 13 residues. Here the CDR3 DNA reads TGCGCCAGCTCCCCGATGTCCACAGATACGCAGTATTTT. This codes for CASSPMSTDTQYF.

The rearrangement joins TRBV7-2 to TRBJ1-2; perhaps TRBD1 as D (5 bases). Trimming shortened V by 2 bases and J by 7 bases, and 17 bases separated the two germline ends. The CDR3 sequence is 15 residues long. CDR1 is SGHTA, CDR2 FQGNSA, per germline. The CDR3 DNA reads TGTGCCAGCAGCTTATTTTCCCTGACTGGGGGTGGCTACACCTTC. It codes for CASSLFSLTGGGYTF.

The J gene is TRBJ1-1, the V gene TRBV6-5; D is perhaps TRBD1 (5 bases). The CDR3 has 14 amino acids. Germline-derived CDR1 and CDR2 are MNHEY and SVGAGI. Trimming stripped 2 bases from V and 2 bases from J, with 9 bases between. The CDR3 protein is CASSYRQGNTEAFF. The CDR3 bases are TGTGCCAGCAGTTACCGGCAGGGAAACACTGAAGCTTTCTTT.

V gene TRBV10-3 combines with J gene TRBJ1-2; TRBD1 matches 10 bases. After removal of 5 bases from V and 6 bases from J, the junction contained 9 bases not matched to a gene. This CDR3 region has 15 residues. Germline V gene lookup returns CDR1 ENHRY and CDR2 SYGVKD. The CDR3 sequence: CAISFSDRGVDGYTF. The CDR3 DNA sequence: TGTGCCATCAGTTTCTCGGACAGGGGGGTTGATGGCTACACCTTC.

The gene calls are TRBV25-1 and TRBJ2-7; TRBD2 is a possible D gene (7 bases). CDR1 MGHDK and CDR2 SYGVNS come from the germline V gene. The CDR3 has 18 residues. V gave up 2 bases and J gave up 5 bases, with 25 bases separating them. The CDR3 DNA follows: TGTGCCAGCAGTGAAGTGGCTCCCCGACGGGGGGCTGAGGACGAGCAGTACTTC. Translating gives CASSEVAPRRGAEDEQYF.

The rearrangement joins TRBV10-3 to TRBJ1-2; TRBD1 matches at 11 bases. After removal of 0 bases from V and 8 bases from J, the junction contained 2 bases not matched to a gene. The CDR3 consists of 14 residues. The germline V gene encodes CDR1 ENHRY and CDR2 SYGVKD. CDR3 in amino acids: CAISESDRGRGYTF. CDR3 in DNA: TGTGCCATCAGTGAGTCGGACAGGGGGCGCGGCTACACCTTC.

The CDR3 reads CASSISTGTNYGYTF. In nucleotides, the CDR3 is TGTGCCAGTAGTATCTCGACAGGGACCAACTATGGCTACACCTTC. The rearrangement links TRBV19 to TRBJ1-2; TRBD1 agrees at 7 bases. The V gene end was trimmed by 3 bases and the J gene end by 2 bases; junction bases not matched to a gene: 6. Per the germline V gene, CDR1 is LNHDA and CDR2 is SQIVND (reference sequence). There are 15 residues in the CDR3.